This record looks at one TCR beta chain sequence and its context. Data came from immunoSEQ multiplex PCR; TCRdb stores just in-frame clones and leaves some out. The table has hundreds of thousands of clones, 80% to 90% seen once. This specimen belongs to a study of shared T cell receptors in the human thymus. In germline, CDR1 is MNHEY, CDR2 SVGAGI. This CDR3 is 15 amino acids long. With 4 bases clipped from V and 4 bases from J, the junction kept 8 bases outside the gene matches. This sample was shared with a second study, whose subject was human thymus T cells. That report adds: Thymic samples were excised during corrective heart operations. There were highly overlapping thymic repertoires among unrelated individuals, as related research reported.

The sequence derives from a girl less than two years old with a congenital heart defect. Input material: thymocytes. The chain couples TRBV6-5 to TRBJ1-2; TRBD1 agrees at 8 bases. The CDR3 reads CASSFTTGQAYGYTF. CDR3 bases: TGTGCCAGCAGTTTCACGACGGGACAGGCCTATGGCTACACCTTC.